This T cell receptor beta chain was retrieved from a study of cytomegalovirus exposure and HLA in healthy donors. General study points: Earlier analysis looked at TCR beta V segments, and most were productive about 90% or about 30% of the time. As was reported, the HLA-A and HLA-B alleles of most subjects were accurately predicted from TCR beta sequences. Certain indistinguishable V segments, among them TRBV6-2 and TRBV6-3, were excluded.

Vbeta (60) and Jbeta (13) primers were used in the PCR. Using immunoSEQ multiplex PCR, the repertoire was profiled, and TCRdb retains in-frame clones only, with some absent. In all, the sample yields tens of thousands of clones. Of note for this clone: The antigen remains unidentified. At one end the junction does not follow the germline gene, possibly because of a read error.

CDR3 length: 15 amino acids. The germline V gene encodes CDR1 GTSNPN and CDR2 SVGIG (reference sequence). This rearrangement joins TRBV30 to TRBJ1-2, with 7 bases lining up with TRBD1. The sequenced material came from PBMCs. This TCR derives from a middle-aged woman in good health and CMV-seronegative. In nucleotides, the CDR3 is TGTGCCGGGAGGAGGGGACAGTCGCCTAACTATGGCTACACCTTC. The encoded protein is CAGRRGQSPNYGYTF.